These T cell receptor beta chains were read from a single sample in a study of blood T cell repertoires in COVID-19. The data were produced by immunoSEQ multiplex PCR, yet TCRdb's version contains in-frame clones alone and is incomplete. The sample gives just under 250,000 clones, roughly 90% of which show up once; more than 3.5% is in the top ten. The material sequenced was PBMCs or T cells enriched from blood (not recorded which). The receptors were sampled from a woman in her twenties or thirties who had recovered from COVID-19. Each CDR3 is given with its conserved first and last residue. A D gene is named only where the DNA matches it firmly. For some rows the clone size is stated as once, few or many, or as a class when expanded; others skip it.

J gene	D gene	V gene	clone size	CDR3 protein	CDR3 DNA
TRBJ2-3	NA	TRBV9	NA	CASSVVTDTQYF	TGTGCCAGCAGCGTAGTAACAGATACGCAGTATTTT
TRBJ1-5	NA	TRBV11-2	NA	CASSLEGGQPQHF	TGTGCCAGCAGCTTAGAGGGGGGTCAGCCCCAGCATTTT
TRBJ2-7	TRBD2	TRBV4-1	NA	CASSQGLAGLYEQYF	TGCGCCAGCAGCCAAGGACTAGCGGGACTCTACGAGCAGTACTTC
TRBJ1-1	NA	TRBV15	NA	CATRRTGGGLNTEAFF	TGTGCCACCAGACGAACGGGAGGAGGACTGAACACTGAAGCTTTCTTT
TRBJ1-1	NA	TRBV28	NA	CASSLTGGGWNTEAFF	TGTGCCAGCAGTTTAACCGGGGGGGGTTGGAACACTGAAGCTTTCTTT
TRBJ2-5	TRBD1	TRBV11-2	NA	CATKGQGAGETQYF	TGTGCCACCAAGGGACAGGGGGCAGGAGAGACCCAGTACTTC
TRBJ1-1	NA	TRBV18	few	CASSPTDGLNTEAFF	TGTGCCAGCTCACCTACCGACGGGTTGAACACTGAAGCTTTCTTT
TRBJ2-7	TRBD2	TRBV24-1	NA	CATGTSGSYEQYF	TGTGCCACCGGGACTAGCGGGTCCTACGAGCAGTACTTC
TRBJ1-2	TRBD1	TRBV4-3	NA	CASSQTGDYGYTF	TGCGCCAGCAGCCAAACAGGGGACTATGGCTACACCTTC
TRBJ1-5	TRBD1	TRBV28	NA	CASSRTGGGQPQHF	TGTGCCAGCAGTCGGACAGGGGGGGGCCAGCCCCAGCATTTT
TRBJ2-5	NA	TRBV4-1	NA	CASSHGPDYSGETQYF	TGCGCCAGCAGCCATGGCCCGGACTACTCAGGGGAGACCCAGTACTTC
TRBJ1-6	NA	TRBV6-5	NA	CASSEDFSPNSPLHF	TGTGCCAGCTCAGAGGATTTTTCGCCTAATTCACCCCTCCACTTT
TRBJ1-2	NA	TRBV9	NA	CASSVHRDGYTF	TGTGCCAGCAGCGTGCACAGGGATGGCTACACCTTC
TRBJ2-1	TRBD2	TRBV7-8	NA	CASSFGLAGHNEQFF	TGTGCCAGCAGCTTTGGACTAGCGGGACACAATGAGCAGTTCTTC
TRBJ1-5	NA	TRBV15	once	CATTTGYSNQPQHF	TGTGCCACCACCACAGGGTATAGCAATCAGCCCCAGCATTTT
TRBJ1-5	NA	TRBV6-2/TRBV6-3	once	CASSSWTEDQPQHF	TGTGCCAGCAGTTCCTGGACAGAGGATCAGCCCCAGCATTTT
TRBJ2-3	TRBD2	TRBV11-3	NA	CASSLGTSATDTQYF	TGTGCCAGCAGCTTAGGGACTAGCGCCACAGATACGCAGTATTTT
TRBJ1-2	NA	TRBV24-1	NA	CATSDPGTTNYGYTF	TGTGCCACCAGTGACCCCGGGACAACTAACTATGGCTACACCTTC
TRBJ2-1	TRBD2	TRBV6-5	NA	CASSYSASGRDEQFF	TGTGCCAGCAGTTACTCAGCTAGCGGGAGGGATGAGCAGTTCTTC
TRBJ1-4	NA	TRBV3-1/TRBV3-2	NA	CASSQGGGGYEKLFF	TGTGCCAGCAGCCAAGGGGGGGGCGGATATGAAAAACTGTTTTTT
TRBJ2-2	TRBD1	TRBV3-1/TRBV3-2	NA	CASSPRKTGTGGVNTGELFF	TGTGCCAGCAGCCCAAGAAAAACCGGGACAGGGGGTGTGAACACCGGGGAGCTGTTTTTT
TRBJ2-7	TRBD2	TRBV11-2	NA	CASSPAGGAYEQYF	TGTGCCAGCAGCCCGGCGGGGGGGGCCTACGAGCAGTACTTC
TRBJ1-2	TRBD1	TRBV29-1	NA	CSVEVEQGSGYTF	TGCAGCGTTGAAGTTGAACAGGGGTCTGGCTACACCTTC
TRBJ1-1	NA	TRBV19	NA	CASSDRLNTEAFF	TGTGCCAGTAGTGATAGATTGAACACTGAAGCTTTCTTT
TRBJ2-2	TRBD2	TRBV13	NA	CASSFGLEVGELFF	TGTGCCAGCAGCTTTGGACTAGAAGTCGGGGAGCTGTTTTTT
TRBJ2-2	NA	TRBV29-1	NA	CSVGGGQNTGELFF	TGCAGCGTTGGCGGCGGCCAGAACACCGGGGAGCTGTTTTTT
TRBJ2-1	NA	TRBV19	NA	CASTTGSYNEQFF	TGTGCCAGCACGACGGGCTCCTACAATGAGCAGTTCTTC
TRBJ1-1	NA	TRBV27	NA	CASSLRGAYTEAFF	TGTGCCAGCAGTTTACGGGGGGCTTACACTGAAGCTTTCTTT
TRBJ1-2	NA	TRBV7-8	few	CASGYRVQSFGYTF	TGTGCCAGCGGATACAGGGTACAGTCCTTTGGCTACACCTTC
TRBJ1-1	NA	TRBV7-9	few	CASSLANGNTEAFF	TGTGCCAGCAGCTTAGCGAACGGGAACACTGAAGCTTTCTTT
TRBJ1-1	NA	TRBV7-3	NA	CASSPGGGDTEAFF	TGTGCCAGCAGCCCCGGGGGAGGGGACACTGAAGCTTTCTTT
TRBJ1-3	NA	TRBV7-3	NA	CASSPNPGNTIYF	TGTGCCAGCAGCCCCAATCCCGGAAACACCATATATTTT
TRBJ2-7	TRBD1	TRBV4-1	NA	CASSLTDRVEHEQYF	TGCGCCAGCAGCCTTACTGACAGGGTAGAACACGAGCAGTACTTC
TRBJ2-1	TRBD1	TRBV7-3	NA	CASSLNSPNTGGSEQFF	TGTGCCAGCAGCTTAAACAGCCCCAATACAGGGGGCAGTGAGCAGTTCTTC
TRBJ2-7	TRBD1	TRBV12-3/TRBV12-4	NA	CASSQNDRGEQYF	TGTGCCAGCAGTCAAAACGACAGGGGCGAACAGTACTTC
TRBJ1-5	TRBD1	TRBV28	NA	CATFEGQGWNQPQHF	TGTGCCACCTTTGAGGGACAGGGGTGGAATCAGCCCCAGCATTTT
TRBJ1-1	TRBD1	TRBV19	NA	CASSIGQGTSSEAFF	TGTGCCAGTAGTATCGGACAGGGGACATCTTCTGAAGCTTTCTTT
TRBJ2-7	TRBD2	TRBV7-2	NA	CASSSAGTRNYEQYF	TGTGCCAGCAGCTCCGCCGGGACTAGGAACTACGAGCAGTACTTC
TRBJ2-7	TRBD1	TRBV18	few	CASSQTGTDYEQYF	TGTGCCAGCTCACAAACCGGGACAGACTACGAGCAGTACTTC
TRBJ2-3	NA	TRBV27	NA	CASSLGPTTDTQYF	TGTGCCAGCAGTTTAGGGCCCACCACAGATACGCAGTATTTT
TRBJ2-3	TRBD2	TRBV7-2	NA	CASSLNPGGSTDTQYF	TGTGCCAGCAGCTTAAACCCGGGAGGAAGCACAGATACGCAGTATTTT
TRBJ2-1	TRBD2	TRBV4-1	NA	CASSQDIWREAKSYNEQFF	TGCGCCAGCAGCCAAGATATATGGCGGGAGGCCAAATCCTACAATGAGCAGTTCTTC
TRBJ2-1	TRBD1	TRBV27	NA	CASTHGTGLEQFF	TGTGCCAGCACCCACGGGACAGGGCTTGAGCAGTTCTTC
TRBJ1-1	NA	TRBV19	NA	CASSIGGDTEAFF	TGTGCCAGTAGTATCGGGGGAGACACTGAAGCTTTCTTT
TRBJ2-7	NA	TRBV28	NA	CASSRLDHYEQYF	TGTGCCAGCAGTCGACTCGATCACTACGAGCAGTACTTC
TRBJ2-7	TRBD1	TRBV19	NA	CATGQGAVYEQYF	TGTGCCACCGGACAGGGGGCGGTCTACGAGCAGTACTTC
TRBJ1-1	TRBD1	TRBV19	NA	CASSGDRDYSTEAFF	TGTGCCAGTAGTGGTGACAGGGATTATAGCACTGAAGCTTTCTTT
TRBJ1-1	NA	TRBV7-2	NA	CASSSQGVTEAFF	TGTGCCAGCAGCTCACAGGGTGTCACTGAAGCTTTCTTT
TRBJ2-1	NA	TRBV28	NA	CASSWGLAGWEQFF	TGTGCCAGCAGTTGGGGACTGGCGGGATGGGAGCAGTTCTTC
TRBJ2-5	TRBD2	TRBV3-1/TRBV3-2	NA	CASSQDLSREVETQYF	TGTGCCAGCAGCCAAGATCTTTCCCGGGAGGTAGAGACCCAGTACTTC
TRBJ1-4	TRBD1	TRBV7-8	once	CASSPTGGKLFF	TGTGCCAGCAGCCCGACAGGGGGAAAACTGTTTTTT
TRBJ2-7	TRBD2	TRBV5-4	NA	CASSAGTSVASSYEQYF	TGTGCCAGCAGCGCCGGGACTAGCGTAGCCTCCTCCTACGAGCAGTACTTC
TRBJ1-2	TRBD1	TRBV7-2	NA	CASSFPDRVYGYTF	TGTGCCAGCAGCTTCCCGGACAGGGTCTATGGCTACACCTTC
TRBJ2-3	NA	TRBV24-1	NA	CATSDTGNTDTQYF	TGTGCCACCAGTGATACCGGGAACACAGATACGCAGTATTTT